The rows below give T cell receptor beta chains drawn from one sample of a study of blood T cell repertoires in COVID-19. The assay was immunoSEQ multiplex PCR, and TCRdb's table has in-frame clones only and misses some. In the table there are roughly 260,000 clones, approximately 89% of which are singletons. Input material: peripheral blood. These receptors all stem from a middle-aged man who had recovered from COVID-19. CDR3s include the opening cysteine and the closing phenylalanine or tryptophan. Fields, in order: CDR3 DNA, CDR3 protein, D gene, V gene, J gene, clone size. D genes are given only for firm matches. Clone size is given for some rows only: seen once, a few or many times, or a class if the clone is expanded.

DNA: TGCGCCAGCAGCCTGGATTCTAGCGCAGATACGCAGTATTTT
CDR3: CASSLDSSADTQYF
D: -
V: TRBV5-1
J: TRBJ2-3
size: few

DNA: TGTGCCAGCAGTGTGGGGACTAGCGGAAACAATGAGCAGTTCTTC
CDR3: CASSVGTSGNNEQFF
D: TRBD2
V: TRBV2
J: TRBJ2-1
size: -

DNA: TGTGCCAGCAGTGAGTGGCTAGCGGGCAACCAAGAGACCCAGTACTTC
CDR3: CASSEWLAGNQETQYF
D: TRBD2
V: TRBV6-1
J: TRBJ2-5
size: -

DNA: TGTGCCAGCAGCGTAGGGAGCGGGAGGGCCACGTACGAGCAGTACTTC
CDR3: CASSVGSGRATYEQYF
D: TRBD2
V: TRBV9
J: TRBJ2-7
size: -

DNA: TGTGCCAGCAGCCAGACGGGACTAGCGGGAGTGGAAGAGCAGTTCTTC
CDR3: CASSQTGLAGVEEQFF
D: TRBD2
V: TRBV4-2
J: TRBJ2-1
size: -

DNA: TGTGCCAGTAGTATTTCTCCAGGGAACTATGGCTACACCTTC
CDR3: CASSISPGNYGYTF
D: -
V: TRBV19
J: TRBJ1-2
size: -

DNA: TGTGCCAGCAGTGACTTTGGCGGGGGACCTGGTTACGAGCAGTACTTC
CDR3: CASSDFGGGPGYEQYF
D: TRBD2
V: TRBV2
J: TRBJ2-7
size: once

DNA: TGTGCCAGCAGCTTAGAGGGACAGGGTTTTTCACCCCTCCACTTT
CDR3: CASSLEGQGFSPLHF
D: TRBD1
V: TRBV7-2
J: TRBJ1-6
size: once

DNA: TGTGCCAGTAGTAGGGGGACTAGCGGGAGGCGGGATGAGCAGTTCTTC
CDR3: CASSRGTSGRRDEQFF
D: TRBD2
V: TRBV19
J: TRBJ2-1
size: -

DNA: TGCGCCAGCAGCCAAGAAAACAGGGCTGGCGAGCAGTACTTC
CDR3: CASSQENRAGEQYF
D: -
V: TRBV4-3
J: TRBJ2-7
size: -

DNA: TGTGCCAGTAGTATCCCAAGGAAAATGGCGGTGTACTTC
CDR3: CASSIPRKMAVYF
D: -
V: TRBV19
J: TRBJ2-7
size: -

DNA: TGCGCCAGCAGCTCCCTACGGGGGAATGAGCAGTTCTTC
CDR3: CASSSLRGNEQFF
D: -
V: TRBV5-1
J: TRBJ2-1
size: -

DNA: TGTGCCAGTAGTATACGTGCGGCGGGCTACAATGAGCAGTTCTTC
CDR3: CASSIRAAGYNEQFF
D: -
V: TRBV19
J: TRBJ2-1
size: -

DNA: TGTGCCACCGGCGGACAGACCTATGGCTACACCTTC
CDR3: CATGGQTYGYTF
D: -
V: TRBV10-3
J: TRBJ1-2
size: -

DNA: TGTGCCAGCAGCTTGGCCCCGGGGAGGGTGCAGTACTTC
CDR3: CASSLAPGRVQYF
D: TRBD2
V: TRBV5-4
J: TRBJ2-7
size: -

DNA: TGTGCCAGCAGTGAACAAGCGATGGGTCCCCGTGAGCAGTTCTTC
CDR3: CASSEQAMGPREQFF
D: -
V: TRBV2
J: TRBJ2-1
size: -

DNA: TGTGCCAGCGCCCAGGATCCCACCTACGAGCAGTACTTC
CDR3: CASAQDPTYEQYF
D: -
V: TRBV7-2
J: TRBJ2-7
size: -

DNA: TGTGCCAGCGACCGAGGGTTGGACACTGAAGCTTTCTTT
CDR3: CASDRGLDTEAFF
D: -
V: TRBV19
J: TRBJ1-1
size: -

DNA: TGTGCCAGCAGTTTAAGGACTAGCGGGAGGATCGATGAGCAGTTCTTC
CDR3: CASSLRTSGRIDEQFF
D: TRBD2
V: TRBV27
J: TRBJ2-1
size: -